A single sample is the source of the 19 T cell receptor beta chains below, sequenced in a study of blood T cell repertoires in COVID-19. The protocol was immunoSEQ multiplex PCR, while the TCRdb copy is restricted to in-frame clones and leaves out a portion. The sample has 150,000 to 200,000 clones, 90% seen once. Sequencing used peripheral blood. The receptors were sampled from a man aged 45 to 65 with acute or convalescent COVID-19.

This sequence joins TRBV15 and TRBJ2-3, with D possibly TRBD1 on 6 matching bases. CDR3 length: 16 residues. Germline V lookup: CDR1 LNHNV, CDR2 YYDKDF (reference sequence). Trimming removed 2 bases from V and 4 bases from J, with 16 bases in between. The CDR3 DNA reads TGTGCCACCAGCAGAAACTACAGGGAAAGGGCAGATACGCAGTATTTT. Its translation: CATSRNYRERADTQYF. The full variable domain, its missing parts supplied by reference TRBV15 and TRBJ2-3, is DAMVIQNPRYQVTQFGKPVTLSCSQTLNHNVMYWYQQKSSQAPKLLFHYYDKDFNNEADTPDNFQSRRPNTSFCFLDIRSPGLGDTAMYLCATSRNYRERADTQYFGPGTRLTVL.

V and J are TRBV18 and TRBJ1-1, with TRBD1 matching over 7 bases. The CDR3 is 15 amino acids. V was clipped by 3 bases and J by 1 base; unmatched bases: 5. Germline V lookup: CDR1 KGHSH, CDR2 LQKENI. The CDR3 sequence is CASSPPQGGNTEAFF. CDR3 sequence (DNA): TGTGCCAGCTCACCTCCCCAGGGGGGGAACACTGAAGCTTTCTTT. The variable domain in full, completed from reference TRBV18 and TRBJ1-1, reads NAGVMQNPRHLVRRRGQEARLRCSPMKGHSHVYWYRQLPEEGLKFMVYLQKENIIDESGMPKERFSAEFPKEGPSILRIQQVVRGDSAAYFCASSPPQGGNTEAFFGQGTRLTVV.

The genes are TRBV5-4 and TRBJ1-6, with D unresolved. With 0 bases removed from V and 0 bases from J, the gap between germline ends came to 7 bases. Per the germline V gene, CDR1 is SGHNT and CDR2 is YYREEE (reference sequence). The CDR3 is 16 amino acids. The CDR3 DNA is TGTGCCAGCAGCTTGGGTGGCAGCTCCTATAATTCACCCCTCCACTTT. Translating gives CASSLGGSSYNSPLHF.

The chain couples TRBV24-1 to TRBJ1-5; D is uncertain. The CDR3 runs to 13 residues. V lost 7 bases and J lost 6, with 12 bases in between. Germline CDR1 reads KGHDR; CDR2 reads SFDVKD. The CDR3 DNA is TGTGCCACCAGCGAGAGAGGGTCTCAGCCCCAGCATTTT. Translated, it gives CATSERGSQPQHF.

This clone was recorded once. J is TRBJ2-5 and V is TRBV6-5, with D possibly matching TRBD1 (6 bases). The V end was cut by 0 bases, the J end by 1 base, with 9 bases between. The CDR3 length is 15 residues. The germline gives CDR1 MNHEY, CDR2 SVGAGI. The CDR3 DNA is TGTGCCAGCAGTTACTCGAGGGGGTTCCAAGAGACCCAGTACTTC. It specifies CASSYSRGFQETQYF.

This chain connects TRBV3-1 (or the pseudogene TRBV3-2) to TRBJ2-5; a weak D match, TRBD2 (6 bases). V was shortened by 4 bases and J by 2 bases, with 11 bases between the two germline ends. CDR1 and CDR2 (germline): LGHDT, YNNKEL (reference sequence). This CDR3 comprises 14 residues. CDR3: CASSRRAGQETQYF. The CDR3 nucleotides read TGTGCCAGCAGCCGGCGCGCGGGACAAGAGACCCAGTACTTC.

This clone was counted a few times. The V gene is TRBV7-3, the J gene TRBJ2-2; 9 positions agree with TRBD1. The CDR3 covers 14 residues. V trimming: 5 bases; J trimming: 5 bases; junction bases outside the gene matches: 3. Germline V CDR1 and CDR2: SGHTA, FQGTGA. CDR3 protein: CASSTTGGTGELFF. Here the CDR3 DNA reads TGTGCCAGCAGCACGACAGGGGGAACCGGGGAGCTGTTTTTT.

This chain joins TRBV5-1 and TRBJ2-7; D ambiguous. Trimming removed 2 bases at V and 7 bases at J, with 16 bases between. Looked up from germline, CDR1 is SGHRS and CDR2 is YFSETQ. This CDR3 has 14 amino acids. The CDR3 region is CASSFGESYAEQYF. CDR3 nucleotides: TGCGCCAGCAGCTTCGGAGAGTCCTACGCGGAGCAGTACTTC.

This clone came up once. The CDR3 protein is CASSAPRDRGSYEQYF. The DNA for the CDR3 is TGTGCCAGCAGCGCACCCCGGGACAGAGGCTCCTACGAGCAGTACTTC. The chain is built from TRBV7-2 and TRBJ2-7, with 7 positions matching TRBD1. The CDR3 has 16 residues. CDR1 is SGHTA and CDR2 is FQGNSA in the germline V gene. V lost 5 bases to trimming and J lost 0 bases; unmatched junction nucleotides: 10.

The J gene is TRBJ2-2, the V gene TRBV27, with D maybe TRBD2 (6 bases). This CDR3 is 17 amino acids long. Germline assignment: CDR1 MNHEY and CDR2 SMNVEV (reference sequence). V lost 4 bases and J 5 bases, leaving 20 bases between the germline ends. The CDR3 is CASSSFPPREATGELFF. The CDR3 bases are TGTGCCAGCAGTTCGTTCCCTCCGCGGGAAGCTACCGGGGAGCTGTTTTTT.

The chain has TRBV29-1 and TRBJ2-1; 9 bases map to TRBD1. V lost 2 bases and J lost 9; bases outside the gene matches: 8. Germline CDR1 is SQVTM and CDR2 is ANQGSEA. CDR3 length equals 14 residues. For the CDR3, the DNA is TGCAGCGTTGAACCATTGGGACAGGGAAGTGAGCAGTTCTTC. Translated, it gives CSVEPLGQGSEQFF.

The chain recombines TRBV27 with TRBJ1-4; D is uncertain. V lost 6 bases and J 8 bases, leaving 13 bases between the germline ends. Germline CDR1 reads MNHEY; CDR2 reads SMNVEV (reference sequence). This CDR3 is 13 amino acids long. The DNA of the CDR3 is TGTGCCAGCAGATTTGAGGGAAAAGAAAAACTGTTTTTT. Translated, it gives CASRFEGKEKLFF. The full variable domain, rest sourced from reference TRBV27 and TRBJ1-4, is EAQVTQNPRYLITVTGKKLTVTCSQNMNHEYMSWYRQDPGLGLRQIYYSMNVEVTDKGDVPEGYKVSRKEKRNFPLILESPSPNQTSLYFCASRFEGKEKLFFGSGTQLSVL.

The CDR3 DNA sequence: TGTGCCAGCAGCCCGACCGGGGGAGCGGGAAACACCATATATTTT. It is translated as CASSPTGGAGNTIYF. The V call is TRBV9, the J call TRBJ1-3; D possibly corresponds to TRBD1 (5 bases). The CDR3 spans 15 residues. V dropped 4 bases and J dropped 4 bases, with 15 bases sitting between them. Germline V gene sequence: CDR1 SGDLS, CDR2 YYNGEE.

The genes are TRBV5-1 and TRBJ1-3; possible D gene TRBD1, 6 bases. The CDR3 loop spans 16 amino acids. Germline loops: CDR1 SGHRS, CDR2 YFSETQ. The V end was cut by 3 bases, the J end by 0 bases, with 13 bases between. CDR3 in amino acids: CASSSTGQISGNTIYF. CDR3 DNA sequence: TGCGCCAGCAGCTCAACCGGACAGATCTCTGGAAACACCATATATTTT.

The V call is TRBV3-1 (or the pseudogene TRBV3-2), the J call TRBJ1-4, with TRBD1 as a possible D gene (5 bases). In germline, CDR1 is LGHDT, CDR2 YNNKEL (reference sequence). This CDR3 spans 12 amino acids. The V end lost 3 bases, the J end lost 10 bases, and 9 bases lay between the germline ends. CDR3 loop: CASSHRVGKLFF. Written as DNA, the CDR3 is TGTGCCAGCAGCCACAGGGTGGGAAAACTGTTTTTT.

The J gene is TRBJ2-1, the V gene TRBV3-1 (or the pseudogene TRBV3-2); a possible D gene is TRBD1 (6 bases). The germline V gene has CDR1 LGHDT and CDR2 YNNKEL (reference sequence). This CDR3 spans 13 amino acids. Trimming stripped 0 bases from V and 12 bases from J, with 12 bases between. This CDR3 is CASSQEDTGTQFF. The CDR3, as DNA: TGTGCCAGCAGCCAAGAAGATACAGGGACGCAGTTCTTC.

The chain carries TRBV24-1 and TRBJ2-3; TRBD2 matches at 10 bases. The CDR3 totals 17 residues. The V and J ends lost 3 bases and 0 bases, in that order; junction bases with no gene match: 5. Germline loops: CDR1 KGHDR, CDR2 SFDVKD. The CDR3 DNA is TGTGCCACCAGTGATAGGACTAGCGGATATAGCACAGATACGCAGTATTTT. It is translated as CATSDRTSGYSTDTQYF.

The CDR3: CASSPGAGGPSNEQFF. CDR3 nucleotides: TGTGCCAGCAGCCCTGGAGCGGGAGGGCCCTCCAATGAGCAGTTCTTC. V usage is TRBV14 and J usage is TRBJ2-1, with 10 bases that match TRBD2. The V and J ends lost 4 bases and 6 bases, in that order; junction bases with no gene match: 9. This CDR3 spans 16 amino acids. Germline CDR1 reads SGHDN; CDR2 reads FVKESK. The full variable domain, rest sourced from reference TRBV14 and TRBJ2-1, is EAGVTQFPSHSVIEKGQTVTLRCDPISGHDNLYWYRRVMGKEIKFLLHFVKESKQDESGMPNNRFLAERTGGTYSTLKVQPAELEDSGVYFCASSPGAGGPSNEQFFGPGTRLTVL.

The rearrangement joins TRBV28 to TRBJ1-1; no firm D call. CDR3 size: 15 residues. The germline gives CDR1 MDHEN, CDR2 SYDVKM. V lost 5 bases, J lost 3 bases, and 16 bases lay in between. CDR3 amino acids: CASSPVGRRDTEAFF. CDR3 bases: TGTGCCAGCAGTCCAGTGGGCCGGCGGGACACTGAAGCTTTCTTT. Looking up the rest from reference TRBV28 and TRBJ1-1 gives the full variable domain: DVKVTQSSRYLVKRTGEKVFLECVQDMDHENMFWYRQDPGLGLRLIYFSYDVKMKEKGDIPEGYSVSREKKERFSLILESASTNQTSMYLCASSPVGRRDTEAFFGQGTRLTVV.